This T cell receptor beta chain was sequenced in a study of blood T cells in healthy people across ages. Sample-barcoded 5' priming and a J-beta primer mix drove a second PCR of about 6 to 12 cycles. A template-switch adaptor that had 12 random nucleotides put a tag on each cDNA molecule. CDR3-containing paired-end reads numbered at least 2.5 million in each sample. TCRdb reprocessed the 5' RACE reads via MiXCR and lists one record per CDR3 protein. The sample shows 850,000 to 1,000,000 distinct CDR3 sequences, around 54% of them seen only once. This receptor was taken from a woman aged 60-70 years in good health. The sample was blood.

The CDR3 protein is CASSQLTGENSPLHF. DNA for the CDR3: TGTGCCAGCAGCCAACTGACAGGAGAAAATTCACCCCTCCACTTT. The chain carries TRBV6-5 and TRBJ1-6, with D perhaps TRBD1 (6 bases). V was shortened by 6 bases and J by 7 bases, with 16 bases between the two germline ends. The germline CDR1 and CDR2 sequences are MNHEY and SVGAGI. This CDR3 contains 15 residues.